This T cell receptor (beta chain) was observed in a study of blood T cell repertoires in COVID-19. Study details: Nucleic acid was either cDNA or gDNA, and it came from T cells, B-cell-depleted T cells, or PBMCs.

The CDR3 is made up of 13 amino acids. The V gene lost 0 bases and the J gene lost 6 bases, with 8 bases spanning the gap. The V gene's germline CDR1 is SGHTA and CDR2 FQGNSA. Original methodology: Cell counts per sample came from amplifying reference gene primers. Profiling relied on immunoSEQ multiplex PCR, and the TCRdb table lists in-frame clones only, not all of them. V, J and clone size reflect that table, while D and trimming were determined from the DNA. The sample holds under 90,000 clones, roughly 91% seen once. This receptor was obtained from a man aged 40-49 years with COVID-19, enrolled during active disease. The sequenced sample consisted of peripheral blood. The chain is built from TRBV7-2 and TRBJ1-2, with D possibly matching TRBD1 (5 bases). The CDR3 here is CASSLAGQDGYTF. The CDR3 bases are TGTGCCAGCAGCTTAGCGGGGCAGGATGGCTACACCTTC.